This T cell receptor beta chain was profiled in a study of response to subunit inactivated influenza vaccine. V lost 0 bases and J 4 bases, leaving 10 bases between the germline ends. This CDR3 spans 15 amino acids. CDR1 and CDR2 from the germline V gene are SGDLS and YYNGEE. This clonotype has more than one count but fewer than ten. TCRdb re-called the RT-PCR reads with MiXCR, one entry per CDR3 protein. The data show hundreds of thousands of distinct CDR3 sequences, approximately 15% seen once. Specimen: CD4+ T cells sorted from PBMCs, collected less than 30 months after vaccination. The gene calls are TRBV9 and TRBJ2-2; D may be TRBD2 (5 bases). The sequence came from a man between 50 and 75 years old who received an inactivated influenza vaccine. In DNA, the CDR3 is TGTGCCAGCAGCGTAGGGGAGACGGGCACCGGGGAGCTGTTTTTT. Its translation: CASSVGETGTGELFF. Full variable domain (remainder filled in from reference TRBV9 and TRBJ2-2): DSGVTQTPKHLITATGQRVTLRCSPRSGDLSVYWYQQSLDQGLQFLIQYYNGEERAKGNILERFSAQQFPDLHSELNLSSLELGDSALYFCASSVGETGTGELFFGEGSRLTVL.